The rows below give T cell receptor beta chains drawn from one sample of a study of blood T cell repertoires in COVID-19. Data came from immunoSEQ multiplex PCR; TCRdb stores just in-frame clones and leaves some out. The table lists approximately 150,000 clones, roughly nine tenths of them singletons. The sample taken for sequencing was peripheral blood. The receptors derive from a human donor in a cohort sampled during active COVID-19. Both conserved end residues are part of each CDR3. D genes are given only for firm matches. The listing skips clone size in some rows; elsewhere it reads once, few, many or a size class.

j_call: TRBJ1-2; clone_size: .; v_call: TRBV2; d_call: .; cdr3_nt: TGTGCCAGCAGTGCCGGGGGCTATGGCTACACCTTC; cdr3_aa: CASSAGGYGYTF
j_call: TRBJ1-3; clone_size: .; v_call: TRBV5-1; d_call: .; cdr3_nt: TGCGCCAGCAGCTTGGGTAGCTCTGGAAACACCATATATTTT; cdr3_aa: CASSLGSSGNTIYF
j_call: TRBJ1-5; clone_size: .; v_call: TRBV5-5; d_call: TRBD1; cdr3_nt: TGTGCCAGCAGCCCAAGTCCCGGGACAGGACAGCCCCAGCATTTT; cdr3_aa: CASSPSPGTGQPQHF
j_call: TRBJ1-1; clone_size: once; v_call: TRBV11-2; d_call: TRBD1; cdr3_nt: TGTGCCAGCAGCAGGGACAGCCCTAACACTGAAGCTTTCTTT; cdr3_aa: CASSRDSPNTEAFF
j_call: TRBJ2-1; clone_size: .; v_call: TRBV5-1; d_call: .; cdr3_nt: TGCGCCAGCAGCTTGGGGGGGCGTAACAATGAGCAGTTCTTC; cdr3_aa: CASSLGGRNNEQFF
j_call: TRBJ1-2; clone_size: once; v_call: TRBV6-5; d_call: .; cdr3_nt: TGTGCCAGCAGTTACCTCCGGGGTAACTATGGCTACACCTTC; cdr3_aa: CASSYLRGNYGYTF
j_call: TRBJ1-2; clone_size: .; v_call: TRBV7-9; d_call: .; cdr3_nt: TGTGCCAGCAGCTTAGCAAGGAGTCACACCGACTATGGCTACACCTTC; cdr3_aa: CASSLARSHTDYGYTF
j_call: TRBJ1-1; clone_size: .; v_call: TRBV4-2; d_call: TRBD1; cdr3_nt: TGTGCCAGCAGCCAAGATGTGAGACAGGGGGCTTTCTTT; cdr3_aa: CASSQDVRQGAFF
j_call: TRBJ2-3; clone_size: .; v_call: TRBV6-1; d_call: .; cdr3_nt: TGTGCCAGCAGTGAGGGCCCCAGTAGCACAGATACGCAGTATTTT; cdr3_aa: CASSEGPSSTDTQYF
j_call: TRBJ2-2; clone_size: .; v_call: TRBV7-3; d_call: TRBD2; cdr3_nt: TGTGCCAGCAGCTCTGGACTAGCGGGGGTTAAGAACACCGGGGAGCTGTTTTTT; cdr3_aa: CASSSGLAGVKNTGELFF
j_call: TRBJ2-7; clone_size: .; v_call: TRBV3-1/TRBV3-2; d_call: TRBD1; cdr3_nt: TGTGCCAGCAGCCATCGCGGGACAGGGGGGGACGAGCAGTACTTC; cdr3_aa: CASSHRGTGGDEQYF
j_call: TRBJ2-5; clone_size: .; v_call: TRBV10-2; d_call: .; cdr3_nt: TGCGCCAGCAGTCTTAAGGGAGCGGGAGAGACCCAGTACTTC; cdr3_aa: CASSLKGAGETQYF
j_call: TRBJ2-1; clone_size: .; v_call: TRBV9; d_call: .; cdr3_nt: TGTGCCAGCAGCGCGGGGGGGACAGGGAATGTCGATGAGCAGTTCTTC; cdr3_aa: CASSAGGTGNVDEQFF
j_call: TRBJ2-7; clone_size: .; v_call: TRBV5-1; d_call: TRBD2; cdr3_nt: TGCGCCAGCAGCTTCCTAGCGGGGGTTAATGAGCAGTACTTC; cdr3_aa: CASSFLAGVNEQYF
j_call: TRBJ1-1; clone_size: .; v_call: TRBV2; d_call: .; cdr3_nt: TGTGCCAGCAGTGAACGCGCGTCAGGCGGGGGGACTGAAGCTTTCTTT; cdr3_aa: CASSERASGGGTEAFF
j_call: TRBJ2-2; clone_size: .; v_call: TRBV7-3; d_call: TRBD1; cdr3_nt: TGTGCCAGCAGCTTAGGAGACAGGGTAGACACCGGGGAGCTGTTTTTT; cdr3_aa: CASSLGDRVDTGELFF
j_call: TRBJ2-2; clone_size: .; v_call: TRBV19; d_call: .; cdr3_nt: TGTGCCAGTAGTATTCCGGGGAGGACCGGGGAGCTGTTTTTT; cdr3_aa: CASSIPGRTGELFF
j_call: TRBJ2-3; clone_size: .; v_call: TRBV6-4; d_call: .; cdr3_nt: TGTGCCAGCAGTGAAGGGGGAGAGACAGATACGCAGTATTTT; cdr3_aa: CASSEGGETDTQYF
j_call: TRBJ1-3; clone_size: medium-sized; v_call: TRBV2; d_call: .; cdr3_nt: TGTGCCAGCAGTGAAGAGCAAAGTGGAAACACCATATATTTT; cdr3_aa: CASSEEQSGNTIYF
j_call: TRBJ2-5; clone_size: .; v_call: TRBV29-1; d_call: TRBD1; cdr3_nt: TGCAGCGTCCCCCCCGGGACAGGGTTGCAAGAGACCCAGTACTTC; cdr3_aa: CSVPPGTGLQETQYF
j_call: TRBJ1-1; clone_size: .; v_call: TRBV4-3; d_call: TRBD1; cdr3_nt: TGCGCCAGCAGCCAAATGGGACAGGGGGCCGAAGCTTTCTTT; cdr3_aa: CASSQMGQGAEAFF
j_call: TRBJ2-6; clone_size: .; v_call: TRBV6-4; d_call: TRBD1; cdr3_nt: TGTGCCAGCAGTACAGGGGCTGGGGCCAACGTCCTGACTTTC; cdr3_aa: CASSTGAGANVLTF
j_call: TRBJ2-3; clone_size: .; v_call: TRBV10-1; d_call: TRBD1; cdr3_nt: TGCGCCAGCAGTGGGACAGGGGGCACAGATACGCAGTATTTT; cdr3_aa: CASSGTGGTDTQYF
j_call: TRBJ2-7; clone_size: .; v_call: TRBV10-3; d_call: TRBD2; cdr3_nt: TGTGCCATCAGTGAGTCCCCTGGACTAGGGCGTAGGGAGCAGTACTTC; cdr3_aa: CAISESPGLGRREQYF
j_call: TRBJ1-6; clone_size: .; v_call: TRBV19; d_call: TRBD1; cdr3_nt: TGTGCCAGTAGTCCCCCACCGGGACAGGCCTATAATTCACCCCTCCACTTT; cdr3_aa: CASSPPPGQAYNSPLHF
j_call: TRBJ1-2; clone_size: .; v_call: TRBV5-1; d_call: TRBD1; cdr3_nt: TGCGCCAGCAGCTTAGCTGGGCGGGGACAGCCTAACTATGGCTACACCTTC; cdr3_aa: CASSLAGRGQPNYGYTF
j_call: TRBJ2-3; clone_size: .; v_call: TRBV5-1; d_call: .; cdr3_nt: TGCGCCAGCAGCGGTACAGGGTTTAATACAGATACGCAGTATTTT; cdr3_aa: CASSGTGFNTDTQYF
j_call: TRBJ1-1; clone_size: few; v_call: TRBV10-1; d_call: TRBD1; cdr3_nt: TGCGCCAGCCTATATCGGGGCAGGACAGGGACGAACACTGAAGCTTTCTTT; cdr3_aa: CASLYRGRTGTNTEAFF
j_call: TRBJ1-1; clone_size: .; v_call: TRBV4-3; d_call: TRBD1; cdr3_nt: TGCGCCAGCAGCCAAGATCAGGGGGTTCAGGCTTTCTTT; cdr3_aa: CASSQDQGVQAFF
j_call: TRBJ2-1; clone_size: .; v_call: TRBV10-3; d_call: TRBD1; cdr3_nt: TGTGCCATCAGCGAGGGACAGTACAATGAGCAGTTCTTC; cdr3_aa: CAISEGQYNEQFF
j_call: TRBJ2-3; clone_size: .; v_call: TRBV14; d_call: TRBD1; cdr3_nt: TGTGCCAGCAGCCTCTCAGGGGGCCGCACAGATACGCAGTATTTT; cdr3_aa: CASSLSGGRTDTQYF
j_call: TRBJ1-4; clone_size: .; v_call: TRBV12-3/TRBV12-4; d_call: .; cdr3_nt: TGTGCCAGCAGCGTACAGGAAAAACTGTTTTTT; cdr3_aa: CASSVQEKLFF
j_call: TRBJ2-3; clone_size: .; v_call: TRBV9; d_call: .; cdr3_nt: TGTGCCAGCAGCGTAGATGGGGGGAGCACAGATACGCAGTATTTT; cdr3_aa: CASSVDGGSTDTQYF